The 27 T cell receptor beta chains reported below all come from one sample, sequenced in a study of draining lymph node invasion in breast cancer. Memory regulatory T cells were sorted as CD4+ CD45RA- CD25high cells. Using its own MiXCR run on the bulk RNA-seq reads, TCRdb lists one record per CDR3 protein. The sample records about 350 distinct CDR3 sequences, over 20% being singletons. The sample taken for sequencing was sorted memory Tregs from the tumor. These receptor sequences come from a female donor with luminal breast cancer.

A few counts support this clonotype. A much bigger clone sits one base away, suggesting this may be a read error. CDR3 sequence (DNA): TGTGCCAGCAGTGAGTCCGGCCGTAGCACCGGGGGGCTGTTTTTT. Translating gives CASSESGRSTGGLFF. The rearrangement joins TRBV25-1 to TRBJ2-2; TRBD2 might be the D (6 bases). The germline CDR1 and CDR2 sequences are MGHDK and SYGVNS. The CDR3 sequence is 15 residues long.

This clonotype is large (0.1 to 1%) by share. DNA of the CDR3: TGTGCCAGCACGGTCGGTGATCCTTTCTCTGGCTACACCTTC. This sequence encodes CASTVGDPFSGYTF. The chain joins TRBV6-6 to TRBJ1-2; D gene unclear. V was clipped by 7 bases and J by 7 bases, with 19 bases between them. CDR3 length equals 14 residues. Looked up from germline, CDR1 is MNHNY and CDR2 is SVGAGI (reference sequence).

This clonotype rates as large. The rearrangement joins TRBV2 to TRBJ1-5, with 8 bases aligning to TRBD1. From germline, CDR1 is SNHLY and CDR2 FYNNEI. The J segment lost 2 bases and the V segment lost 5 bases, leaving 5 bases of the junction unmatched. The CDR3 is 15 residues long. The CDR3 spells CASSLQGAGNQPQHF. CDR3 nucleotide sequence: TGTGCCAGCAGTCTGCAGGGGGCTGGCAATCAGCCCCAGCATTTT.

This clonotype has more than one count but fewer than ten. The chain has TRBV6-5 and TRBJ1-6; 7 nucleotides align to TRBD1. The germline gives CDR1 MNHEY, CDR2 SVGAGI. With 10 bases clipped from V and 10 bases from J, the junction kept 10 bases outside the gene matches. This CDR3 has 13 residues. The CDR3 reads CATRRTGGSPLHF. CDR3 sequence (DNA): TGTGCCACCAGGAGGACAGGAGGGTCACCCCTCCACTTT.

The chain employs TRBV6-5 and TRBJ2-7; TRBD1 aligns across 8 bases. The CDR3 is made up of 13 amino acids. The V and J ends lost 6 bases and 6 bases, in that order; junction bases with no gene match: 7. CDR1 is MNHEY and CDR2 is SVGAGI in the germline V gene. CDR3 coding DNA: TGTGCCAGCAGCTACGGACAGGGAGGCGAGCAGTACTTC. It is translated as CASSYGQGGEQYF.

The genes are TRBV7-9 and TRBJ2-1; D could derive from TRBD1 or TRBD2 (5 bases each). The CDR3 has 16 residues. Trimming cost V 5 bases and J 10 bases, with 24 bases left between them. Germline assignment: CDR1 SEHNR and CDR2 FQNEAQ (reference sequence). The CDR3 coding sequence is TGTGCCAGCAGCCCACGAAGCCGGGGCCCCTTTTTGGAGCAGTTCTTC. Protein product: CASSPRSRGPFLEQFF.

The CDR3 spells CASSEGGSYNSPLHF. CDR3 in DNA: TGTGCCAGCAGTGAGGGGGGCTCCTATAATTCACCCCTCCACTTT. The V gene is TRBV2, the J gene TRBJ1-6; D is perhaps TRBD1 (5 bases). V was shortened by 3 bases and J by 0 bases, with 6 bases between the two germline ends. CDR3 size: 15 residues. In germline, CDR1 is SNHLY, CDR2 FYNNEI.

V gene TRBV7-2 combines with J gene TRBJ2-5; D is ambiguous. The V and J ends lost 7 bases and 0 bases respectively, with 12 bases between them. CDR1 is SGHTA, CDR2 FQGNSA, per germline. CDR3 length equals 14 residues. This CDR3 is CASTPRLHQETQYF. The CDR3 DNA is TGTGCCAGCACCCCGAGACTCCACCAAGAGACCCAGTACTTC.

This chain connects TRBV5-1 to TRBJ1-2; no reliable D call. The CDR3 has 14 residues. V was pared by 0 bases and J by 4 bases, with 10 bases between. CDR1 and CDR2 from the germline V gene are SGHRS and YFSETQ. The CDR3 nucleotides read TGCGCCAGCAGCTTGGACGGGATGGCCTATGGCTACACCTTC. The encoded protein is CASSLDGMAYGYTF. The variable domain in full, completed from reference TRBV5-1 and TRBJ1-2, reads KAGVTQTPRYLIKTRGQQVTLSCSPISGHRSVSWYQQTPGQGLQFLFEYFSETQRNKGNFPGRFSGRQFSNSRSEMNVSTLELGDSALYLCASSLDGMAYGYTFGSGTRLTVV.

The V call is TRBV5-6, the J call TRBJ2-7; no firm D call. The CDR3 sequence is 14 residues long. CDR1 is SGHDT, CDR2 YYEEEE, per germline. Trimming took 5 bases from V and 6 from J, leaving 18 bases between them. For the CDR3, the DNA is TGTGCCAGCAGTGCCGGGTCTGGGGTTTCCGAGCAGTACTTC. Translated, it gives CASSAGSGVSEQYF.

The chain carries TRBV27 and TRBJ2-1; weak D call: TRBD1 (6 bases). The CDR3 spans 14 residues. CDR1 MNHEY and CDR2 SMNVEV come from the germline V gene (reference sequence). V dropped 6 bases and J dropped 12 bases, with 21 bases sitting between them. The CDR3: CASRGSDSRGGQFF. CDR3 in DNA: TGTGCCAGCAGGGGTTCGGACTCCCGAGGGGGGCAGTTCTTC.

V is TRBV6-5 and J is TRBJ1-1; D is undetermined. The germline CDR1 and CDR2 sequences are MNHEY and SVGAGI. This CDR3 contains 13 residues. V lost 8 bases and J lost 3, with 13 bases in between. CDR3 sequence: CASSPSLHTEAFF. The CDR3 DNA is TGTGCCAGCTCCCCCTCACTGCACACTGAAGCTTTCTTT.

This clonotype came up a few times. The chain employs TRBV10-2 and TRBJ1-3; tentative D call: TRBD1 (6 bases). Germline V CDR1 and CDR2: WSHSY, SAAADI. The CDR3 spans 15 residues. Trimming left V 6 bases short and J 5 bases short, with 17 bases between. In DNA form, the CDR3 reads TGCGCCAGCAGCCCCAGGGGAACCGGTCGAAACACCATATATTTT. Translated, it gives CASSPRGTGRNTIYF.

This clonotype was detected a few times. The chain combines TRBV5-1 with TRBJ2-1; 9 nucleotides agree with TRBD1. The junction had 5 bases not matched to a gene; V was cut back by 0 bases and J by 4 bases. The V gene's germline CDR1 is SGHRS and CDR2 YFSETQ. There are 16 residues in the CDR3. The CDR3 region is CASSLGGTGPYNEQFF. The CDR3 DNA is TGCGCCAGCAGCTTGGGGGGGACAGGGCCTTACAATGAGCAGTTCTTC.

The chain links TRBV12-3 or TRBV12-4 to TRBJ1-1; D is possibly TRBD1 (6 bases). V dropped 6 bases and J dropped 9 bases, with 11 bases sitting between them. This CDR3 is 11 amino acids long. This CDR3 reads CASSQTGKAFF. The CDR3 DNA reads TGTGCCAGCAGCCAAACAGGGAAAGCTTTCTTT.

By frequency in the sample, this clonotype is hyperexpanded. The chain employs TRBV25-1 and TRBJ2-2, with D uncertain. Germline V gene lookup returns CDR1 MGHDK and CDR2 SYGVNS. The germline V and J ends were trimmed by 3 bases and 4 bases, with 12 bases remaining between them. The CDR3 is 15 amino acids. The CDR3 DNA sequence: TGTGCCAGCAGTGAGTCCGGCCGTAGCACCGGGGAGCTGTTTTTT. This encodes CASSESGRSTGELFF.

Remarks on this clonotype: A much larger clone lies a single base off, so this may be a read error. The gene calls are TRBV11-2 and TRBJ2-7, with 8 bases lining up with TRBD1. The CDR3 has 16 residues. V was clipped by 4 bases and J by 1 base; unmatched bases: 9. Germline assignment: CDR1 SGHAT and CDR2 FQNNGV. The CDR3, as DNA: TGTGCCAGCAGCTGGACAGGGACGGGGTTATCCTACGAGCAGTACTTC. Its protein is CASSWTGTGLSYEQYF.

This clonotype is a singleton in its sample. The rearrangement uses TRBV7-8 and TRBJ1-5; perhaps TRBD1 as D (5 bases). Germline values: CDR1 SGHVS, CDR2 FQNEAQ. V was trimmed by 5 bases and J by 7 bases, leaving 15 bases between them. This CDR3 has 14 amino acids. CDR3 DNA sequence: TGTGCCAGCAGCCTAGGCAGGGCCCCACAGCCCCAGCATTTT. This sequence encodes CASSLGRAPQPQHF.

By sample fraction, this clonotype is large. The chain joins TRBV4-2 to TRBJ1-1; D is unclear. CDR3 size: 15 residues. Germline V gives CDR1 LGHNA, CDR2 YNFKEQ. Trimming removed 1 base at V and 1 base at J, with 10 bases between. The CDR3 is CASSQGRVGNTEAFF. CDR3 DNA: TGTGCCAGCAGCCAAGGGCGAGTCGGGAACACTGAAGCTTTCTTT.

The chain combines TRBV15 with TRBJ2-5; D is unresolved. Per germline, CDR1 LNHNV and CDR2 YYDKDF (reference sequence). The CDR3 is 15 residues long. V was trimmed by 0 bases and J by 5 bases, leaving 13 bases between them. CDR3 loop: CATSRDRGSEETQYF. The CDR3 region has the DNA TGTGCCACCAGCAGAGATCGTGGAAGCGAGGAGACCCAGTACTTC.

V is TRBV5-6 and J is TRBJ2-3; D is perhaps TRBD2 (5 bases). The CDR3 runs to 14 residues. Germline CDR1 and CDR2: SGHDT and YYEEEE. V lost 4 bases to trimming and J lost 5 bases, with 14 bases between them. The CDR3 sequence is CASSAGPGRDTQYF. The CDR3 nucleotides read TGTGCCAGCAGCGCGGGCCCCGGCAGAGATACGCAGTATTTT.

This clonotype is labeled as large. The rearrangement links TRBV4-1 to TRBJ2-2; unclear D gene. The CDR3 contains 12 residues. Looked up from germline, CDR1 is MGHRA and CDR2 is YSYEKL. V lost 1 base to trimming and J lost 8 bases, with 5 bases between them. The CDR3 sequence: CASSQVSGELFF. In DNA form, the CDR3 reads TGCGCCAGCAGCCAAGTGTCGGGGGAGCTGTTTTTT.

This clonotype appeared a few times. The chain carries TRBV28 and TRBJ1-2; unclear D gene. CDR3 length equals 13 residues. Germline CDR1 is MDHEN and CDR2 is SYDVKM. Trimming removed 9 bases at V and 1 base at J, with 12 bases between. CDR3 sequence reads: CASSTTHNYGYTF. For the CDR3, the DNA is TGTGCCAGTTCAACCACCCATAACTATGGCTACACCTTC.

In its sample, this clonotype was seen a few times. The rearrangement links TRBV7-9 to TRBJ2-1; 11 bases line up with TRBD1. The V and J ends lost 5 bases and 7 bases, in that order; junction bases with no gene match: 13. The CDR3 length is 17 residues. CDR1 and CDR2 (germline): SEHNR, FQNEAQ (reference sequence). CDR3 nucleotides: TGTGCCAGCAGCCCAGGACAGGGGGCCGGTGTACGAAATGAGCAGTTCTTC. Its translation: CASSPGQGAGVRNEQFF.

The V and J genes are TRBV24-1 and TRBJ2-2; a possible D gene is TRBD1 (5 bases). CDR1 is KGHDR, CDR2 SFDVKD, per germline. The CDR3 totals 15 residues. Trimming took 0 bases from V and 7 from J, leaving 11 bases between them. The CDR3 DNA is TGTGCCACCAGTGATTTGCCAGGGTTCGGCGGGGAGCTGTTTTTT. Translating gives CATSDLPGFGGELFF.

This clonotype has just a few counts. This rearrangement joins TRBV13 to TRBJ2-1; 9 nucleotides match TRBD2. The length of the CDR3 is 15 residues. The germline V gene encodes CDR1 PRHDT and CDR2 FYEKMQ (reference sequence). V was pared by 5 bases and J by 6 bases, with 8 bases of the junction left unmatched. CDR3: CASSPGLANSNEQFF. The CDR3 region has the DNA TGTGCCAGCAGCCCCGGACTAGCGAACAGCAATGAGCAGTTCTTC.

In this sample, this clonotype turned up a few times. This rearrangement joins TRBV5-1 to TRBJ2-3; TRBD1 matches 10 bases. Trimming took 4 bases from V and 3 from J; bases not matched to a gene: 11. Germline V CDR1 and CDR2: SGHRS, YFSETQ. This CDR3 spans 17 amino acids. CDR3 sequence reads: CASSPGTGASETDTQYF. The CDR3 DNA reads as TGCGCCAGCAGCCCCGGGACAGGGGCCTCGGAAACAGATACGCAGTATTTT. Full variable domain (rest looked up from reference TRBV5-1 and TRBJ2-3): KAGVTQTPRYLIKTRGQQVTLSCSPISGHRSVSWYQQTPGQGLQFLFEYFSETQRNKGNFPGRFSGRQFSNSRSEMNVSTLELGDSALYLCASSPGTGASETDTQYFGPGTRLTVL.